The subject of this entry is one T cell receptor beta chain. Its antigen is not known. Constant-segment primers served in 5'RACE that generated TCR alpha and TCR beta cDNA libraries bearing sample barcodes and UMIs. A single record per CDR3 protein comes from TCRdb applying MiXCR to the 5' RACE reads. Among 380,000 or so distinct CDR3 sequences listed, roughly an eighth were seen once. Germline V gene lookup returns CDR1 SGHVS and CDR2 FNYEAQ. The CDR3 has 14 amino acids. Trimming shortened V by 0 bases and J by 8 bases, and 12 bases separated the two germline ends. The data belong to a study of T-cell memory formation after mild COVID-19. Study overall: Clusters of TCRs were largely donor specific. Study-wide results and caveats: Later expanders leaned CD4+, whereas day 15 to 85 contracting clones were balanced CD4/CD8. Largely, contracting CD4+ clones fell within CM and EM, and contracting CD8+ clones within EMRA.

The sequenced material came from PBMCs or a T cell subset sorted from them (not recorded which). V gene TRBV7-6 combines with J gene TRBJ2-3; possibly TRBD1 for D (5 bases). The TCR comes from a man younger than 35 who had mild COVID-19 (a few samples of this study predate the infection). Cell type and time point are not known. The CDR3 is CASSLAETQGTQYF. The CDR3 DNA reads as TGTGCCAGCAGCTTAGCCGAGACTCAGGGTACGCAGTATTTT.